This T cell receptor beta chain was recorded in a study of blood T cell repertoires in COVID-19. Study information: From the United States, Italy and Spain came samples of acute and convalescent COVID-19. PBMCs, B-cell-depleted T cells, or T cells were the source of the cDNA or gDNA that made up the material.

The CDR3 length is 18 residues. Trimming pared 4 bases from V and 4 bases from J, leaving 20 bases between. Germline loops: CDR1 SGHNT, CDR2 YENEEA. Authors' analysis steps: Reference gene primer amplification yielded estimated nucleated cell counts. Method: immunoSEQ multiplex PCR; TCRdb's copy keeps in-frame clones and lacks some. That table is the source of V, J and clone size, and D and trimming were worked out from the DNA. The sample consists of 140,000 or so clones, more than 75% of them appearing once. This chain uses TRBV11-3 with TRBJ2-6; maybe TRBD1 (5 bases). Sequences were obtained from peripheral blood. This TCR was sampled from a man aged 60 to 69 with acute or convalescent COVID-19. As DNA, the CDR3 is TGTGCCAGCAGCTCCCCAATTATCAGGGCTACCGGGGCCAACGTCCTGACTTTC. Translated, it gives CASSSPIIRATGANVLTF.